The source of this TCR beta chain is a study of shared clonotypes between healthy human individuals. Sequenced by immunoSEQ multiplex PCR; TCRdb stores in-frame clones only, minus some. The sample carries 650,000 to 700,000 clones, 90% recorded once. This TCR was recovered from a man between 18 and 35 years old in good health. Some clones in this sample may be carry-over from other donors' samples. The material sequenced was memory CD8+ T cells from PBMCs. The sample's subset: CD45RO+ cells pooled with CCR7-negative TemRA cells.

CDR3 sequence reads: CASGSRGANQPQHF. DNA of the CDR3: TGCGCCAGCGGAAGCAGGGGGGCCAATCAGCCCCAGCATTTT. This sequence joins TRBV10-2 and TRBJ1-5; 7 bases line up with TRBD1. The CDR3 spans 14 residues. J gave up 3 bases and V 8 bases, and 7 bases lay outside the gene matches. Per the germline V gene, CDR1 is WSHSY and CDR2 is SAAADI.